Detailed here is one T cell receptor (beta chain). The antigen remains unidentified. The CDR3 length is 14 residues. The V gene's germline CDR1 is MNHEY and CDR2 SVGAGI. With 7 bases clipped from V and 7 bases from J, the junction kept 4 bases outside the gene matches. Each PCR contained spiked synthetic TR CDR3 controls spanning every V-J pairing. TCRdb's table, derived via immunoSEQ multiplex PCR, lists solely in-frame clones and lacks some. The data contain about 30,000 clones, over 85% of them singletons. Sample time point: more than five months of natalizumab therapy. This specimen belongs to a study of multiple sclerosis patients with progressive multifocal leukoencephalopathy. General study findings and limits: Clones expanded at PML were already present before and during natalizumab. No common TRBV or TRBJ usage or pairing appeared at PML.

The sequenced sample was PBMCs, obtained from a patient treated with natalizumab. The chain employs TRBV6-5 and TRBJ2-1; TRBD2 matches at 13 bases. The receptor was isolated from a human donor with multiple sclerosis. The DNA for the CDR3 is TGTGCCAGCAAACTAGCGGGAGGGTGGAATGAGCAGTTCTTC. Its translation is CASKLAGGWNEQFF.